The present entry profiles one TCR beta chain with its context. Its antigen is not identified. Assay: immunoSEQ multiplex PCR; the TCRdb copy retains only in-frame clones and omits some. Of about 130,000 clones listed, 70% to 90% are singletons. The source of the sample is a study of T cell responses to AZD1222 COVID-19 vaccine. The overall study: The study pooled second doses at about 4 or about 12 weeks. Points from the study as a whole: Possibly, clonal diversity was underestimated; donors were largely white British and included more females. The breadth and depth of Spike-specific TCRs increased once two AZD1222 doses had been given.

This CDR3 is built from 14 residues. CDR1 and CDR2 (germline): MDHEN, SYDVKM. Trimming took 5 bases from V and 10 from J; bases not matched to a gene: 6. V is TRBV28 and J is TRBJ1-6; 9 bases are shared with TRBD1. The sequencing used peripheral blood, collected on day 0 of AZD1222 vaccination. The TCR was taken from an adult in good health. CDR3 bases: TGTGCCAGCAGTCGGGGACAGGGAGGCTCACCCCTCCACTTT. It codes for CASSRGQGGSPLHF.